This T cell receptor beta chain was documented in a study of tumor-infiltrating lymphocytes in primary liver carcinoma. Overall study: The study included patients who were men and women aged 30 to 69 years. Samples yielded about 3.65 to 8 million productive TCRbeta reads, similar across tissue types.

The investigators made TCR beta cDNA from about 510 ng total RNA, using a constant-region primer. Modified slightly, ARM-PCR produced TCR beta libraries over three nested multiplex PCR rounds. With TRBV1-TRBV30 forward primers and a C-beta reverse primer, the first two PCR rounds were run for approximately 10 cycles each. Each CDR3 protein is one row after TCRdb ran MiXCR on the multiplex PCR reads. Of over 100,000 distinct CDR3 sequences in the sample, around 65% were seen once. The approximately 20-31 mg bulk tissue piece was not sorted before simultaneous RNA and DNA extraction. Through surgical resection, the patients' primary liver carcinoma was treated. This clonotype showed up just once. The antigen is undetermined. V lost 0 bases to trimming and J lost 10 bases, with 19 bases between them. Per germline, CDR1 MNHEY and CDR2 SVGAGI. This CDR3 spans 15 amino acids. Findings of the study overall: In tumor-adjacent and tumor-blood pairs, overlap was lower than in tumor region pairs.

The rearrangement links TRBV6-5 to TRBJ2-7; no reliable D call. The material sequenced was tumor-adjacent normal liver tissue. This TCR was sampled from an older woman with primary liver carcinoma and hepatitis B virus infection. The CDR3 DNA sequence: TGTGCCAGCAGTTACTCGCCAGCCCGCTCCTACAACCAGTACTTC. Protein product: CASSYSPARSYNQYF.